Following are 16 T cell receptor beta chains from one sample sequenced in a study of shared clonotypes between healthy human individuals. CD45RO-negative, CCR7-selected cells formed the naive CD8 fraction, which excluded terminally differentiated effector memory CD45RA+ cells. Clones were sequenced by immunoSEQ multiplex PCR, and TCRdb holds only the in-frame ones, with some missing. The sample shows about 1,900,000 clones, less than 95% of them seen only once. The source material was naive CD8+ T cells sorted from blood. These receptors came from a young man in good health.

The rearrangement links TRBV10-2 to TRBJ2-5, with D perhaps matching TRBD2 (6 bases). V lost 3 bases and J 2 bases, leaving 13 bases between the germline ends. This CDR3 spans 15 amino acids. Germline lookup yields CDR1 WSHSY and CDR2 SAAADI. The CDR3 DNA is TGCGCCAGCAGTGATGAAGGGGAGGTACAAGAGACCCAGTACTTC. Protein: CASSDEGEVQETQYF.

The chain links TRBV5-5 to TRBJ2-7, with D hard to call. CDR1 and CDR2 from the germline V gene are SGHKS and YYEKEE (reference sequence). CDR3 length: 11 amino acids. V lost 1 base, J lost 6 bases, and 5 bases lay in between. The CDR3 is CASSLNLEQYF. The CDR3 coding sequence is TGTGCCAGCAGCTTGAATCTCGAGCAGTACTTC.

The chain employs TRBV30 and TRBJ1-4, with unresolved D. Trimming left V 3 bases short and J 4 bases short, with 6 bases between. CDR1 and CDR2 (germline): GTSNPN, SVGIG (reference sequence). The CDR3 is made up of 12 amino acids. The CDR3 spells CAWSRYNEKLFF. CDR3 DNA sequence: TGTGCCTGGAGCAGGTATAATGAAAAACTGTTTTTT.

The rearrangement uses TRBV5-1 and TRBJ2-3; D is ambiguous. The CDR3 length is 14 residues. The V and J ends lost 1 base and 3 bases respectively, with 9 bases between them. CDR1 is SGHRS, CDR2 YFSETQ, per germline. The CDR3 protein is CASSLYAPTDTQYF. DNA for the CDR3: TGCGCCAGCAGCTTGTACGCTCCGACAGATACGCAGTATTTT.

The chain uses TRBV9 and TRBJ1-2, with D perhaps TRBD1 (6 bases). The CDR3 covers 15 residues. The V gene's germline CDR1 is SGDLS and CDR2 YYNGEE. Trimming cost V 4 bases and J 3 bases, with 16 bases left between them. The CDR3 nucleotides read TGTGCCAGCAGCACCGGGACAAAGGAAGACTATGGCTACACCTTC. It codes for CASSTGTKEDYGYTF.

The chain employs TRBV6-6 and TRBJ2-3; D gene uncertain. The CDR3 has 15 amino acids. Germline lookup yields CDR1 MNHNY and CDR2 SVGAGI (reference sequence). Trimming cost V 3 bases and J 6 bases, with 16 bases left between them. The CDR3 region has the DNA TGTGCCAGCAGTTATTATGGTGCTACCCCCGATACGCAGTATTTT. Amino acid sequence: CASSYYGATPDTQYF.

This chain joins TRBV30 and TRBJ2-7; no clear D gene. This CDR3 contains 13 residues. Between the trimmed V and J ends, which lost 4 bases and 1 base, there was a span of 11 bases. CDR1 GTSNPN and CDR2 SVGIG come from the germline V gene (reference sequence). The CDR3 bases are TGTGCCTGGACCTCCGGATTTTCCTACGAGCAGTACTTC. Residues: CAWTSGFSYEQYF.

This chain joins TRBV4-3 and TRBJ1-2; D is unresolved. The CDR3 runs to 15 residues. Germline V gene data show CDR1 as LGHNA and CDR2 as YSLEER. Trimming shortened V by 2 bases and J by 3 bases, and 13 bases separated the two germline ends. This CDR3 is CASSQFGPEDYGYTF. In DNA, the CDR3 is TGCGCCAGCAGCCAATTTGGTCCAGAAGACTATGGCTACACCTTC.

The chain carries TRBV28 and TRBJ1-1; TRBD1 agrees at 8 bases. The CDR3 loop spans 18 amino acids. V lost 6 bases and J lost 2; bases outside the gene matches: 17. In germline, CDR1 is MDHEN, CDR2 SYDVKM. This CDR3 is CASSPQLRQGAPNTEAFF. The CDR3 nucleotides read TGTGCCAGCAGCCCCCAGTTACGGCAGGGGGCGCCTAACACTGAAGCTTTCTTT.

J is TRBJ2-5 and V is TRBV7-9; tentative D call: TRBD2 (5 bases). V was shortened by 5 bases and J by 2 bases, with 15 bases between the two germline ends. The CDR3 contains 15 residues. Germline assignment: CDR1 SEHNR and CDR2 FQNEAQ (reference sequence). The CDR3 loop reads CASSTLTGEQETQYF. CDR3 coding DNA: TGTGCCAGCAGCACATTGACCGGGGAACAAGAGACCCAGTACTTC.

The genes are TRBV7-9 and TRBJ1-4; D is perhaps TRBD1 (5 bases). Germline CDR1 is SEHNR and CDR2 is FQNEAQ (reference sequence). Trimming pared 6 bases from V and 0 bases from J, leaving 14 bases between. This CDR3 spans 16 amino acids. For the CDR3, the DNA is TGTGCCAGCAGACCCGGGACCGCCACAACTAATGAAAAACTGTTTTTT. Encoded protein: CASRPGTATTNEKLFF.

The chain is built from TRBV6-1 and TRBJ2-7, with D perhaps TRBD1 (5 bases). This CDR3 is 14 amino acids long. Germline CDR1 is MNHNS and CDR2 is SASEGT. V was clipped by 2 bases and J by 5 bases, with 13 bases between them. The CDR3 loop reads CASSERYRINEQYF. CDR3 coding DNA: TGTGCCAGCAGTGAACGGTACAGGATAAACGAGCAGTACTTC.

The CDR3 loop reads CASSGRHYSNQPQHF. DNA of the CDR3: TGTGCCAGCAGCGGACGGCACTATAGCAATCAGCCCCAGCATTTT. V is TRBV28 and J is TRBJ1-5; D remains ambiguous. The V gene lost 6 bases and the J gene lost 0 bases, with 12 bases spanning the gap. The CDR3 length is 15 residues. Looked up from germline, CDR1 is MDHEN and CDR2 is SYDVKM.

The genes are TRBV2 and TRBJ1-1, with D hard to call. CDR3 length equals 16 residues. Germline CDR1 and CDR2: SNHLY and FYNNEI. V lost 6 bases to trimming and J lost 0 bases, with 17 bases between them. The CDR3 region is CASSRSGDFMNTEAFF. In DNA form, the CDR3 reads TGTGCCAGCAGCCGATCAGGAGACTTCATGAACACTGAAGCTTTCTTT.

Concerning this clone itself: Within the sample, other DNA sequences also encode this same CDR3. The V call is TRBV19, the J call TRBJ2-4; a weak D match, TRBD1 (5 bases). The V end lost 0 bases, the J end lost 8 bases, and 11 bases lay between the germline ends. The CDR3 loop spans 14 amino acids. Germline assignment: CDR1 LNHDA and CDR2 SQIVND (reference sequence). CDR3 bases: TGTGCCAGTAGTATAGATGTCCAGGGCGACATTCAGTACTTC. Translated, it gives CASSIDVQGDIQYF.

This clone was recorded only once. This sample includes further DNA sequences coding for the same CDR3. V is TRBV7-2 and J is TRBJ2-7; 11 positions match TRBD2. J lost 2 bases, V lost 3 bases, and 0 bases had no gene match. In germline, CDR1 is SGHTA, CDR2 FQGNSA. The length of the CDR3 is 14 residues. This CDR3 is CASSFSGGAYEQYF. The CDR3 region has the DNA TGTGCCAGCAGCTTTAGCGGGGGGGCCTACGAGCAGTACTTC. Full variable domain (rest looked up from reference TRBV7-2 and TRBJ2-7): GAGVSQSPSNKVTEKGKDVELRCDPISGHTALYWYRQSLGQGLEFLIYFQGNSAPDKSGLPSDRFSAERTGGSVSTLTIQRTQQEDSAVYLCASSFSGGAYEQYFGPGTRLTVT.